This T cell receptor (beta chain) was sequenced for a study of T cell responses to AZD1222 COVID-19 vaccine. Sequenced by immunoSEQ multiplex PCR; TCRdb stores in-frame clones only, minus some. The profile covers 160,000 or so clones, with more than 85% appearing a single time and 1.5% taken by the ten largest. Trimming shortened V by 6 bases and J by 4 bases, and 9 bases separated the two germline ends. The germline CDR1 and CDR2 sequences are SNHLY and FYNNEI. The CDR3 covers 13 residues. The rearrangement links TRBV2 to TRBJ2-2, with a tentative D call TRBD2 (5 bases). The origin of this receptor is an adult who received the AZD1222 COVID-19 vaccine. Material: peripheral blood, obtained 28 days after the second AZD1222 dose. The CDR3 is CASSKGSTGELFF. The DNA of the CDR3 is TGTGCCAGCAGCAAAGGGAGCACCGGGGAGCTGTTTTTT.